This section outlines one T cell receptor beta chain sequence together with its context. It lacks a known antigen. No base quality values were provided; no much bigger clone lies one nucleotide off. The data belong to a study of T cell repertoires in cytomegalovirus infection (dated 2019 in TCRdb). About the study as a whole: The HLA type of each donor mattered for the analysis, because public TCR beta signatures pointed to carriage of CMV infection along with the matching HLA type. Summary of the overall study and its limitations: In the ex vivo response, HLA-C-restricted CMV-specific TCR beta clonotypes were dominant, and in two of eight donors the single most frequent clonotype came from this HLA-C-restricted group. In both this cohort and an independent roughly 330-donor cohort, the cumulative frequency of public TCR beta family members distinguished carriers of CMV infection plus the relevant HLA type.

Sequencing relied on an Illumina HiSeq 1500. TCRdb ran its own pipeline on the public reads, namely fastp trimming at Q25 and MiXCR clone calling, and kept in-frame beta chains. Entries are consolidated by CDR3 protein sequence, retaining the most common genes and DNA. The sample has more than 150,000 distinct CDR3 sequences on record, roughly 30% of them singletons. Roughly 31% of the sample rests with the top ten. Per the germline V gene, SNHLY is the CDR1 and FYNNEI is the CDR2. Reading from cysteine to phenylalanine, the CDR3 counts 15 amino acids. Only the CDR3 portion is preserved as DNA: 45 bases, with reading frame beginning at the first base. Trimming leaves V shorter by 7 bases and J shorter by 0 bases, with the junction holding 6 bases beyond the gene matches.

In this chain, TRBV2 is recombined with TRBJ1-1; the central 9 bases match TRBD1. This TCR came from a human donor in good health (CMV status not recorded). Some clones in this sample may be carry-over from other donors' samples. Sequenced: PBMCs. The CDR3 corresponds to CASMEQGAMNTEAFF. The DNA sequence is as follows: TGTGCCAGCATGGAACAGGGGGCGATGAACACTGAAGCTTTCTTT.